Each of the 4 T cell receptor beta chains below was sequenced from the same sample in a study of blood T cell repertoires in COVID-19. Libraries were prepared by immunoSEQ multiplex PCR; TCRdb keeps only in-frame clonotypes and omits some of them. In the table there are 300,000 to 400,000 clones, about 90% of which are singletons. Sequenced: peripheral blood. These receptors all come from a young woman with COVID-19, enrolled during active disease.

V gene TRBV12-5 combines with J gene TRBJ2-7; TRBD2 is a possible D gene (6 bases). Germline lookup yields CDR1 LGHNT and CDR2 FRNRAP. The CDR3 consists of 13 residues. Trimming took off 0 bases at V and 6 bases at J, with 9 bases between the two ends. The CDR3 protein is CASGLVPGGEQYF. The CDR3 nucleotides are TGTGCTAGTGGTTTGGTACCCGGGGGCGAGCAGTACTTC.

This rearrangement joins TRBV3-1 (or the pseudogene TRBV3-2) to TRBJ2-3; 8 nucleotides match TRBD2. The V gene end was trimmed by 1 base and the J gene end by 2 bases; junction bases not matched to a gene: 5. From germline, CDR1 is LGHDT and CDR2 YNNKEL (reference sequence). This CDR3 has 16 amino acids. CDR3 in amino acids: CASSQGTSGFTDTQYF. The CDR3 DNA reads as TGTGCCAGCAGCCAAGGCACTAGCGGCTTCACAGATACGCAGTATTTT.

The J gene is TRBJ2-7, the V gene TRBV5-1, with D possibly TRBD1 on 5 matching bases. V was pared by 3 bases and J by 4 bases, with 11 bases between. The CDR3 is made up of 13 amino acids. CDR1 and CDR2 (germline): SGHRS, YFSETQ. CDR3 amino acids: CASSYPGRYEQYF. CDR3 bases: TGCGCCAGCAGCTACCCAGGGCGATACGAGCAGTACTTC.

The chain recombines TRBV5-1 with TRBJ1-5; D may be TRBD1 (5 bases). CDR1 SGHRS and CDR2 YFSETQ come from the germline V gene. V lost 0 bases, J lost 7 bases, and 8 bases lay in between. The CDR3 loop spans 13 amino acids. This CDR3 reads CASSLDGGQPQHF. CDR3 DNA sequence: TGCGCCAGCAGCTTGGACGGGGGGCAGCCCCAGCATTTT.